The next 10 T cell receptor beta chains were all read from a single sample in a study of T cells in Graves' hyperthyroidism and ophthalmopathy. Researchers amplified the TCR beta CDR3 regions from RNA transcripts. A first-round RT-PCR of the TCR CDR3 used the HTBI primer set. A single record per CDR3 protein comes from TCRdb applying MiXCR to the multiplex PCR reads. The top ten hold 9.5% to 11% of the sample, which has approximately 400,000 distinct CDR3 sequences, about 15% seen once. Input material: blood. All receptors come from a woman between 55 and 75 years old with Graves' hyperthyroidism.

This clonotype was counted at least ten times. The chain couples TRBV5-1 to TRBJ2-7; 11 nucleotides agree with TRBD2. The CDR3 is 17 amino acids. CDR1 and CDR2 (germline): SGHRS, YFSETQ. With V trimmed by 5 bases and J by 2 bases, 12 bases remained unmatched. DNA of the CDR3: TGCGCCAGCAGGAAAAATAGCGGGAGGGCCGTTCCCTACGAGCAGTACTTC. It specifies CASRKNSGRAVPYEQYF. Looking up the rest from reference TRBV5-1 and TRBJ2-7 gives the full variable domain: KAGVTQTPRYLIKTRGQQVTLSCSPISGHRSVSWYQQTPGQGLQFLFEYFSETQRNKGNFPGRFSGRQFSNSRSEMNVSTLELGDSALYLCASRKNSGRAVPYEQYFGPGTRLTVT.

This clonotype was picked up one time. V and J are TRBV5-1 and TRBJ2-7; 14 bases agree with TRBD2. CDR3 length: 17 residues. V was pared by 3 bases and J by 6 bases, with 11 bases of the junction left unmatched. Germline assignment: CDR1 SGHRS and CDR2 YFSETQ. CDR3 in DNA: TGCGCCAGCAGCTCCACCTCCGGGACTAGCGGGAGTGGCGAGCAGTACTTC. Its translation is CASSSTSGTSGSGEQYF.

The genes are TRBV5-1 and TRBJ2-5; 7 positions match TRBD2. From germline, CDR1 is SGHRS and CDR2 YFSETQ. With 0 bases clipped from V and 4 bases from J, the junction kept 6 bases outside the gene matches. This CDR3 has 15 amino acids. In DNA, the CDR3 is TGCGCCAGCAGCTTGGCCAGCGGGACGGCAGAGACCCAGTACTTC. Amino acid sequence: CASSLASGTAETQYF.

With respect to this clonotype: A much larger clone is a single base away; this may be a read error. The V call is TRBV27, the J call TRBJ1-5; the match to TRBD1 covers 11 bases. J was trimmed by 3 bases and V by 3 bases; bases with no gene match: 4. From germline, CDR1 is MNHEY and CDR2 SMNVEV (reference sequence). CDR3 length: 16 residues. The DNA for the CDR3 is TGTGCCAGCAGTTTTGGGACAGGGGGAAACAATCAGCCCCAGCATTTT. Translating gives CASSFGTGGNNQPQHF.

The chain has TRBV19 and TRBJ2-1; no definite D call. This CDR3 has 14 amino acids. CDR1 and CDR2 from the germline V gene are LNHDA and SQIVND (reference sequence). V was trimmed by 6 bases and J by 3 bases, leaving 12 bases between them. The CDR3 sequence is CASSDTALYNEQFF. The CDR3 DNA sequence: TGTGCCAGTAGCGATACTGCCCTCTACAATGAGCAGTTCTTC.

The V and J genes are TRBV12-5 and TRBJ2-5; a possible D gene is TRBD2 (5 bases). The CDR3 contains 12 residues. The V and J ends lost 7 bases and 3 bases respectively, with 9 bases between them. Germline CDR1 reads LGHNT; CDR2 reads FRNRAP. The CDR3 bases are TGTGCTAGTGCCTTGCGGGAAGAGACCCAGTACTTC. Encoded protein: CASALREETQYF.

There are many counts of this clonotype. J is TRBJ2-7 and V is TRBV28; 9 bases are a match to TRBD2. Germline V lookup: CDR1 MDHEN, CDR2 SYDVKM. The trim removed 3 bases at V and 1 base at J, leaving 7 bases unmatched. CDR3 size: 16 residues. The CDR3 spells CASSLSTSGKSYEQYF. The CDR3, as DNA: TGTGCCAGCAGTTTGTCGACTAGCGGAAAATCCTACGAGCAGTACTTC.

The sample holds a few counts of this clonotype. The J gene is TRBJ1-4, the V gene TRBV18, with D uncertain. Looked up from germline, CDR1 is KGHSH and CDR2 is LQKENI. V lost 1 base and J 11 bases, leaving 8 bases between the germline ends. CDR3 length equals 12 residues. For the CDR3, the DNA is TGTGCCAGCTCACCACGGGGTAGTAAACTGTTTTTT. Its protein product is CASSPRGSKLFF. The variable domain in full, completed from reference TRBV18 and TRBJ1-4, reads NAGVMQNPRHLVRRRGQEARLRCSPMKGHSHVYWYRQLPEEGLKFMVYLQKENIIDESGMPKERFSAEFPKEGPSILRIQQVVRGDSAAYFCASSPRGSKLFFGSGTQLSVL.

V and J are TRBV29-1 and TRBJ2-1; no clear D. The CDR3 has 11 amino acids. CDR1 SQVTM and CDR2 ANQGSEA come from the germline V gene. V lost 8 bases and J lost 6, with 11 bases in between. As DNA, the CDR3 is TGCAGCACCCGACTTTCCAATGAGCAGTTCTTC. Its protein product is CSTRLSNEQFF.

The chain carries TRBV20-1 and TRBJ2-3; 9 nucleotides agree with TRBD1. The length of the CDR3 is 12 residues. Trimming at V came to 6 bases and at J to 7 bases, leaving 5 bases not matched to a gene. Per germline, CDR1 DFQATT and CDR2 SNEGSKA (reference sequence). In DNA form, the CDR3 reads TGCAGTGCGCCCGGGACAGGGAATACGCAGTATTTT. This sequence encodes CSAPGTGNTQYF.